The clone carrying this T cell receptor (beta chain) appeared many times. This sample is part of a study of neurological immune-mediated disorders. The making of cDNA relied on 5'RACE with 10-nucleotide random UMIs. TCRdb re-called the 5' RACE reads with MiXCR, one entry per CDR3 protein. The sample carries roughly 16,000 distinct CDR3 sequences, approximately 14% recorded once. This CDR3 region has 15 residues. The germline CDR1 and CDR2 sequences are DFQATT and SNEGSKA (reference sequence). With 0 bases clipped from V and 6 bases from J, the junction kept 3 bases outside the gene matches. The chain carries TRBV20-1 and TRBJ2-3, with 13 bases identical to TRBD2. This clonotype originated in a man between 60 and 70 years old with HTLV-1-associated myelopathy (HAM/TSP). Input material: PBMCs. DNA of the CDR3: TGCAGTGCTAGAGACACTAGCGGGGGGGGGGATACGCAGTATTTT. Protein: CSARDTSGGGDTQYF.